These 6 T cell receptor beta chains share one sample of origin, sequenced in a study of preoperative IRX-2 immunotherapy in early breast cancer. TCRdb's copy holds only in-frame clones and misses some; the assay was immunoSEQ multiplex PCR. Of fewer than 25,000 clones listed, around 90% are singletons. Documented treatment: preoperative locoregional IRX-2 cytokine immunotherapy. The sample was tumor tissue, taken after IRX-2 immunotherapy. The origin of the receptors is a human donor with breast cancer.

In its sample, this clone was seen once. V gene TRBV4-1 combines with J gene TRBJ1-6; 8 nucleotides line up with TRBD1. With V trimmed by 4 bases and J by 10 bases, 9 bases remained unmatched. Germline V gene sequence: CDR1 MGHRA, CDR2 YSYEKL. The CDR3 extends over 15 amino acids. Written as DNA, the CDR3 is TGCGCCAGCAGCCCCAGCGGACAGGGCCTCTCACCCCTCCACTTT. It is translated as CASSPSGQGLSPLHF.

V and J are TRBV4-1 and TRBJ1-2; tentative D call: TRBD1 (5 bases). The CDR3 has 13 residues. Per the germline V gene, CDR1 is MGHRA and CDR2 is YSYEKL. The ends were cut back, 1 base at V and 2 bases at J, with 5 bases in the middle. CDR3 sequence: CASSQGDNYGYTF. In DNA, the CDR3 is TGCGCCAGCAGCCAAGGGGACAACTATGGCTACACCTTC.

CDR3 nucleotide sequence: TGTGCCAGCAGTAGGACAGGGACCACTGAAGCTTTCTTT. Translating gives CASSRTGTTEAFF. V is TRBV6-4 and J is TRBJ1-1, with 8 positions matching TRBD1. J gave up 4 bases and V 5 bases, and 3 bases lay outside the gene matches. Germline V lookup: CDR1 MRHNA, CDR2 SNTAGT. CDR3 length equals 13 residues.

This chain uses TRBV2 with TRBJ1-5; TRBD1 matches 9 bases. The CDR3 totals 14 residues. Trimming took 6 bases from V and 7 from J; bases not matched to a gene: 7. CDR1 and CDR2 from the germline V gene are SNHLY and FYNNEI. The CDR3, as DNA: TGTGCCAGCAGAGATACAGGGGGCGGGCAGCCCCAGCATTTT. Translating it yields CASRDTGGGQPQHF. The full variable domain, completed using reference TRBV2 and TRBJ1-5, is EPEVTQTPSHQVTQMGQEVILRCVPISNHLYFYWYRQILGQKVEFLVSFYNNEISEKSEIFDDQFSVERPDGSNFTLKIRSTKLEDSAMYFCASRDTGGGQPQHFGDGTRLSIL.

The rearrangement joins TRBV5-1 to TRBJ2-2; 7 bases align to TRBD2. The CDR3 loop spans 18 amino acids. Per germline, CDR1 SGHRS and CDR2 YFSETQ. The junction had 19 bases not matched to a gene; V was cut back by 4 bases and J by 7 bases. DNA for the CDR3: TGCGCCAGCAGCGGGTTTTCGGGAGGAGCACTGGGGATCGGGGAGCTGTTTTTT. It is translated as CASSGFSGGALGIGELFF.

The genes are TRBV5-1 and TRBJ1-2; D not certain. CDR1 SGHRS and CDR2 YFSETQ come from the germline V gene. Trimming stripped 5 bases from V and 4 bases from J, with 12 bases between. The length of the CDR3 is 13 residues. The CDR3 spells CASRTSESYGYTF. CDR3 DNA sequence: TGCGCCAGCAGGACGAGTGAGAGCTATGGCTACACCTTC.